The TCR beta chain described here comes from a study of tissue T cells after allogeneic stem cell transplantation. Study overall: Four unmodified and three CD34-selected T-cell-depleted grafts went to graft-versus-host disease patients. Several lines of graft-versus-host disease therapy were given to all patients, all with gastrointestinal involvement.

Measured with immunoSEQ multiplex PCR; TCRdb has only the in-frame clones, and not every one. The sample carries tens of thousands of clones, around 86% recorded once. About this clone itself: The target antigen is unknown.

The CDR3 is 12 amino acids. Trimming left V 7 bases short and J 3 bases short, with 13 bases between. Germline V gene sequence: CDR1 SQVTM, CDR2 ANQGSEA. Findings and caveats of the study: Blood and spleen captured only part of the tissue TCR repertoire.

The chain couples TRBV29-1 to TRBJ2-7, with a tentative D call TRBD2 (5 bases). The clonotype comes from a woman aged 18 to 49 who later had graft-versus-host disease after an allogeneic stem cell transplant. Specimen: blood, collected before transplantation. The CDR3 DNA reads TGCAGCGCCCAGGACGGGGACTACGAGCAGTACTTC. Protein sequence: CSAQDGDYEQYF.